This T cell receptor (beta chain) was recorded in a study of blood T cell repertoires in COVID-19. About the research overall: Sites across the United States, Italy and Spain contributed samples from acute and convalescent COVID-19. T cells, B-cell-depleted T cells, or PBMCs supplied cDNA or gDNA.

The CDR3 contains 14 residues. The V segment lost 3 bases and the J segment 4 bases; nucleotides outside the gene matches: 5. In germline, CDR1 is LGHDT, CDR2 YNNKEL (reference sequence). In the case of this clone: The sample contains more than one DNA sequence encoding this CDR3.

Authors' processing steps: Estimation of nucleated cell counts was performed using reference gene primer amplification. Method: immunoSEQ multiplex PCR; TCRdb's copy keeps in-frame clones and lacks some. D and trimming were read from the DNA, whereas the V and J calls and clone size are those reported in that table. The table lists around 380,000 clones, roughly 86% of them singletons. The rearrangement links TRBV3-1 (or the pseudogene TRBV3-2) to TRBJ2-5; 7 bases match TRBD1. The sample was peripheral blood. This clonotype was obtained from a human donor with acute or convalescent COVID-19. The donor label of this sample is uncertain. The CDR3 region has the DNA TGTGCCAGCAGCCAGGCGAGGGGGCGAGAGACCCAGTACTTC. Its translation is CASSQARGRETQYF.